This is a list of T cell receptor beta chains from one sample in a study of cytomegalovirus exposure and HLA in healthy donors. Libraries were prepared by immunoSEQ multiplex PCR; TCRdb keeps only in-frame clonotypes and omits some of them. There are nearly 200,000 clones in the sample; more than 75% occur only once, and approximately 0.4% lies in the top ten. Specimen: PBMCs. The receptors were sampled from a male donor in good health and CMV-seropositive. Both conserved end residues are part of each CDR3. Each record gives: J gene, clone size, D gene, V gene, CDR3 length, CDR3 protein, CDR3 DNA. The D gene is left open where the match is weak. Size values are once, few and many counts, or a class for expanded clones, and some rows have none.

TRBJ2-7 NA TRBD1 TRBV4-3 15 CASSQDRQQGYEQYF TGCGCCAGCAGCCAAGATCGGCAACAGGGGTACGAGCAGTACTTC
TRBJ1-1 NA NA TRBV7-2 14 CASSTQVSNTEAFF TGTGCCAGCAGCACCCAGGTTTCGAACACTGAAGCTTTCTTT
TRBJ2-5 NA TRBD2 TRBV5-6 16 CASSLYGTSVQETQYF TGTGCCAGCAGCTTGTATGGGACTAGCGTCCAAGAGACCCAGTACTTC
TRBJ2-1 NA NA TRBV5-1 16 CASSLERSSSYNEQFF TGCGCCAGCAGCTTGGAGCGCTCGAGCTCCTACAATGAGCAGTTCTTC
TRBJ2-7 NA TRBD1 TRBV29-1 12 CSVAQGAGEQYF TGCAGCGTTGCACAGGGGGCCGGAGAGCAGTACTTC
TRBJ2-5 NA TRBD2 TRBV9 16 CASSVGAGVLQETQYF TGTGCCAGCAGCGTAGGTGCGGGGGTTTTACAAGAGACCCAGTACTTC
TRBJ2-7 NA NA TRBV1 22 CTSSQDLPHPRDWREGSREQYF TGCACCAGCAGCCAAGATCTCCCCCACCCCAGGGATTGGCGGGAGGGTTCGAGGGAGCAGTACTTC
TRBJ1-5 NA TRBD1 TRBV11-2 14 CASSFDRGGQPQHF TGTGCCAGCAGCTTCGACAGGGGAGGGCAGCCCCAGCATTTT
TRBJ1-1 NA TRBD1 TRBV6-1 15 CASSVKQGRWTEAFF TGTGCCAGCAGTGTTAAACAGGGGAGGTGGACTGAAGCTTTCTTT
TRBJ1-3 NA TRBD1 TRBV9 17 CASSVATRQGSGNTIYF TGTGCCAGCAGCGTAGCTACTCGACAGGGGTCTGGAAACACCATATATTTT
TRBJ1-1 NA NA TRBV7-2 14 CASSLAGAIAEAFF TGTGCCAGCAGCTTAGCGGGGGCAATTGCTGAAGCTTTCTTT
TRBJ1-2 NA TRBD1 TRBV7-8 12 CASSRQGRGYTF TGTGCCAGCAGCCGACAGGGACGCGGCTACACCTTC
TRBJ2-3 few NA TRBV5-6 14 CASSLHQGSDTQYF TGTGCCAGCAGCCTTCATCAGGGGTCAGATACGCAGTATTTT
TRBJ2-5 once NA TRBV27 15 CASSARLVGFETQYF TGTGCCAGCAGTGCCCGACTCGTAGGATTCGAGACCCAGTACTTC
TRBJ2-3 once TRBD2 TRBV9 19 CASSLHPVTSGGLTDTQYF TGTGCCAGCAGCCTACACCCCGTGACTAGCGGGGGACTCACAGATACGCAGTATTTT
TRBJ2-1 NA TRBD2 TRBV5-1 16 CASSPVGREDGNEQFF TGCGCCAGCAGCCCCGTGGGGCGGGAGGACGGCAATGAGCAGTTCTTC
TRBJ2-2 NA NA TRBV6-4 14 CASSGRTDTGELFF TGTGCCAGCAGTGGAAGGACAGACACCGGGGAGCTGTTTTTT
TRBJ1-4 NA TRBD1 TRBV14 15 CASSQSWTGSEKPFF TGTGCCAGCAGCCAATCATGGACAGGGAGTGAAAAACCGTTTTTT
TRBJ2-7 NA TRBD1 TRBV15 15 CATSRDPDRVYEQYF TGTGCCACCAGCAGAGACCCGGACAGGGTCTACGAGCAGTACTTC
TRBJ2-7 once NA TRBV5-1 15 CASSFSAGWAYEQYF TGCGCCAGCAGCTTTAGTGCAGGGTGGGCCTACGAGCAGTACTTC
TRBJ2-7 NA NA TRBV6-5 15 CASSYWDKGPYEQYF TGTGCCAGCAGTTATTGGGACAAAGGACCCTACGAGCAGTACTTC
TRBJ2-2 NA NA TRBV5-1 14 CASSPGWGDGELFF TGCGCCAGCAGCCCCGGTTGGGGCGACGGGGAGCTGTTTTTT
TRBJ1-6 once NA TRBV6-5 14 CASKVPGLNSPLHF TGTGCCAGCAAGGTTCCAGGGCTTAATTCACCCCTCCACTTT
TRBJ2-7 NA TRBD1 TRBV6-1 14 CAIVGTGGKYEQYF TGTGCCATTGTCGGGACAGGGGGCAAATACGAGCAGTACTTC
TRBJ2-7 NA NA TRBV10-3 11 CAVGGVGEQYF TGTGCCGTTGGAGGAGTGGGCGAGCAGTACTTC
TRBJ2-5 NA NA TRBV7-9 14 CASSLTGGQETQYF TGTGCCAGCAGCTTAACCGGGGGACAAGAGACCCAGTACTTC
TRBJ2-5 NA TRBD1 TRBV18 14 CASSPDRGKETQYF TGTGCCAGCTCACCCGACAGGGGGAAGGAGACCCAGTACTTC
TRBJ2-7 few NA TRBV7-2 11 CASSLGLEQYF TGTGCCAGCAGCTTAGGTCTCGAGCAGTACTTC
TRBJ2-2 NA TRBD1 TRBV7-6 15 CASRSGTVNTGELFF TGTGCCAGCAGGTCCGGGACAGTCAACACCGGGGAGCTGTTTTTT
TRBJ2-2 NA TRBD1 TRBV7-9 16 CASSPRDRAWTGELFF TGTGCCAGCAGCCCGCGGGACAGGGCTTGGACCGGGGAGCTGTTTTTT
TRBJ2-1 NA NA TRBV7-8 15 CASSLSGDSYNEQFF TGTGCCAGCAGCTTATCCGGGGACTCCTACAATGAGCAGTTCTTC
TRBJ2-7 few NA TRBV15 13 CATSSAGPYEQYF TGTGCCACCAGCAGTGCAGGGCCCTACGAGCAGTACTTC
TRBJ2-3 NA TRBD2 TRBV29-1 15 CSLRGSGEDTDTQYF TGCAGCCTTAGAGGTAGCGGGGAGGACACAGATACGCAGTATTTT
TRBJ2-7 few TRBD2 TRBV28 15 CASSTPGLAGYEQYF TGTGCCAGCAGTACGCCGGGACTAGCCGGTTACGAGCAGTACTTC
TRBJ1-2 NA NA TRBV14 14 CASSQLGGASGYTF TGTGCCAGCAGCCAACTCGGGGGGGCATCTGGCTACACCTTC
TRBJ1-5 once TRBD1 TRBV27 15 CASRQGQGVHLPQHF TGTGCCAGCAGGCAGGGACAGGGGGTTCATCTGCCCCAGCATTTT
TRBJ1-1 NA NA TRBV6-5 11 CASSFRGEAFF TGTGCCAGCAGTTTTAGGGGTGAAGCTTTCTTT
TRBJ2-3 NA NA TRBV2 14 CASSDIVTGDTQYF TGTGCCAGCAGTGATATAGTCACGGGGGATACGCAGTATTTT
TRBJ2-7 NA TRBD2 TRBV27 14 CASRHGTSGYEQYF TGTGCCAGCAGGCACGGGACTAGCGGCTACGAGCAGTACTTC
TRBJ2-7 NA NA TRBV7-2 18 CASSFTRTDGTAYYEQYF TGTGCCAGCAGCTTCACTAGGACCGATGGTACAGCATACTACGAGCAGTACTTC
TRBJ1-5 NA NA TRBV7-6 16 CASSLSGQPSNQPQHF TGTGCCAGCAGCTTGAGCGGACAGCCTAGCAATCAGCCCCAGCATTTT
TRBJ2-1 NA NA TRBV5-8 15 CASSLDGGAYNEQFF TGTGCCAGCAGCTTGGATGGGGGCGCCTACAATGAGCAGTTCTTC
TRBJ1-1 NA TRBD1 TRBV6-1 14 CASSDTGGRTEAFF TGTGCCAGCAGTGATACAGGGGGCAGGACTGAAGCTTTCTTT
TRBJ2-3 NA NA TRBV15 14 CATRIRPLADTQYF TGTGCCACCAGGATCCGCCCTTTAGCGGATACGCAGTATTTT
TRBJ1-2 NA NA TRBV6-1 11 CASRNPGTYTF TGTGCCAGCAGAAATCCGGGAACGTACACCTTC
TRBJ2-3 once NA TRBV9 11 CASGSRDTQYF TGTGCCAGCGGTTCCCGGGATACGCAGTATTTT
TRBJ2-3 NA TRBD2 TRBV13 18 CASSLGASGGASTDTQYF TGTGCCAGCAGCTTAGGGGCTAGCGGGGGAGCTAGCACAGATACGCAGTATTTT
TRBJ1-6 NA NA TRBV4-2 16 CASSQEVRHEISPLHF TGTGCCAGCAGCCAAGAAGTGAGACACGAGATCTCTCCCCTCCACTTT
TRBJ1-4 NA NA TRBV15 15 CATSKDRTTNEKLFF TGTGCCACCAGCAAAGACAGAACAACTAATGAAAAACTGTTTTTT
TRBJ2-3 NA TRBD1 TRBV11-3 14 CASSFTGAADTQYF TGTGCCAGCAGCTTTACAGGGGCCGCAGATACGCAGTATTTT
TRBJ1-1 NA NA TRBV20-1 11 CRSGGLTEAFF TGCAGGTCCGGGGGGTTGACTGAAGCTTTCTTT